What follows is one T cell receptor beta chain and its context. Its antigen is undetermined. Positively selected for CCR7, the CD45RO-negative cells used as naive CD8 cells excluded terminally differentiated effector memory CD45RA+ cells. This sample stems from a study of shared clonotypes between healthy human individuals. Study-wide background: Three plates were used per donor for CD4 naive, three for CD4 memory, two for CD8 naive and one for CD8 memory. General observations from the study: Investigators collected only blood, and repertoires in tissues likely differ. In a handful of donors, approximately 5% of naive CD4 clonotypes appeared in common.

Germline V gene lookup returns CDR1 SGHNT and CDR2 YYREEE (reference sequence). V was clipped by 4 bases and J by 9 bases; unmatched bases: 4. The CDR3 length is 12 residues. Here immunoSEQ multiplex PCR was the method, and the copy in TCRdb shows in-frame clones only, minus some. Found here are about 870,000 clones, roughly 92% of them singletons; the top ten hold around 24%. V and J are TRBV5-4 and TRBJ2-1; 7 positions match TRBD1. The receptor comes from a man aged 25-45 years in good health. Sequenced input: naive CD8+ T cells sorted from blood. CDR3: CASSKGTVEQFF. Here the CDR3 DNA reads TGTGCCAGCAGCAAGGGGACAGTTGAGCAGTTCTTC.